The clone carrying this T cell receptor beta chain was seen only a few times. What it recognizes is unknown. Alongside a J-beta primer mix, a sample-barcoded 5' primer served in a second PCR lasting about 7 to 11 cycles. TCRdb re-called the 5' RACE reads with MiXCR, one entry per CDR3 protein. This table holds 950,000 to 1,200,000 distinct CDR3 sequences, 35% to 45% found once. These data are taken from a study of blood T cells in healthy people across ages. At the level of the study: Using template switching, researchers captured about one barcoded beta molecule for each two T cells. Findings and caveats of the study: PBMCs were not sorted, which prevented a conclusive comparison of naive versus antigen-experienced cells.

V lost 3 bases, J lost 3 bases, and 6 bases lay in between. This CDR3 region has 11 residues. Germline V gene lookup returns CDR1 SQVTM and CDR2 ANQGSEA. The specimen sequenced was blood. The chain couples TRBV29-1 to TRBJ2-7, with D unclear. This TCR was recovered from a man aged 18 to 30 in good health. The CDR3 loop is CSVDKDYEQYF. DNA for the CDR3: TGCAGCGTTGATAAGGACTACGAGCAGTACTTC.